This T cell receptor beta chain was recorded in a study of T cell changes during pregnancy in multiple sclerosis. Generated by immunoSEQ multiplex PCR, the TCRdb table keeps only in-frame clones and is missing some. Here the sample spans around 20,000 clones, about 89% being singletons. The CDR3 length is 14 residues. Germline trimming cut 3 bases from V and 4 bases from J; bases unmatched to any gene: 5. The V gene's germline CDR1 is SGDLS and CDR2 YYNGEE. The chain is built from TRBV9 and TRBJ1-2; 8 bases agree with TRBD1. The starting material was CD8+ T cells from peripheral blood mononuclear cells, obtained in the second trimester of pregnancy. The receptor was derived from a female donor in good health, enrolled as a control in a pregnancy study. The CDR3 region has the DNA TGTGCCAGCAGCGGAGGACAGGGTGGCTATGGCTACACCTTC. Protein sequence: CASSGGQGGYGYTF.